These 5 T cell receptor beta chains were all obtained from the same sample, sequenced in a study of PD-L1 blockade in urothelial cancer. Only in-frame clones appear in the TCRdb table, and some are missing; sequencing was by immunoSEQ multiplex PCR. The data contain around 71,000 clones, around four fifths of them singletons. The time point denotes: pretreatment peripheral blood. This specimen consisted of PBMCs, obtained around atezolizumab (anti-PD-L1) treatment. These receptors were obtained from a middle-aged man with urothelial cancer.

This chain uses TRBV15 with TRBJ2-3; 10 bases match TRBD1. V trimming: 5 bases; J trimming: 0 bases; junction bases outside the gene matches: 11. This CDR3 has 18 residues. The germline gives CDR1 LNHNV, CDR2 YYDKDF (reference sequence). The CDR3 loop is CATSALRTGGTSTDTQYF. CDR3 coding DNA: TGTGCCACCAGCGCCCTTAGGACAGGGGGTACTAGCACAGATACGCAGTATTTT.

In DNA, the CDR3 is TGTGCCAGCATAATCTCGGGGAGGTGGCAGCCCCAGCATTTT. The encoded protein is CASIISGRWQPQHF. This sequence joins TRBV28 and TRBJ1-5; D not resolved. CDR1 is MDHEN and CDR2 is SYDVKM in the germline V gene. The CDR3 contains 14 residues. Trimming left V 7 bases short and J 7 bases short, with 17 bases between.

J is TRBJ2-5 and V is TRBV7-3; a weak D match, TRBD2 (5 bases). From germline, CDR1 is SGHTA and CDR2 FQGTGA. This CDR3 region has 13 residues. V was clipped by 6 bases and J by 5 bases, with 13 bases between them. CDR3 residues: CASSGGLRETQYF. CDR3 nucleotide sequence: TGTGCCAGCAGTGGAGGTCTCCGCGAGACCCAGTACTTC.

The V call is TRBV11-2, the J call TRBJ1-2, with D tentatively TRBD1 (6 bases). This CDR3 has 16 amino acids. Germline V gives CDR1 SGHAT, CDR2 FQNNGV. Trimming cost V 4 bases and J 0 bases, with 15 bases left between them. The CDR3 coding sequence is TGTGCCAGCAGCTCCCTACGGGACACCTCTAACTATGGCTACACCTTC. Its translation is CASSSLRDTSNYGYTF.

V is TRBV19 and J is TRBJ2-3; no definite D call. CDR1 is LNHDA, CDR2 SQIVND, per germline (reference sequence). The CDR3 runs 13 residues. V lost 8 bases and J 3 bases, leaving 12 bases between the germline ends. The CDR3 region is CASAEGLTDTQYF. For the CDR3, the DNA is TGTGCCAGTGCGGAAGGATTAACAGATACGCAGTATTTT.